A single sample gave rise to the 22 T cell receptor beta chains below, sequenced in a study of blood T cells in healthy people across ages. PCR was performed a second time for about 7 to 12 cycles using a sample-barcoded 5' primer and a J-beta primer mix. TCRdb independently ran MiXCR on the 5' RACE reads; one entry per CDR3 protein. The sample has about 1.8 million distinct CDR3 sequences, around half seen once. The sample consisted of blood. These receptor sequences come from a woman in her thirties or forties in good health.

This rearrangement joins TRBV20-1 to TRBJ2-3; D gene ambiguous. The germline V gene has CDR1 DFQATT and CDR2 SNEGSKA (reference sequence). Trimming cost V 5 bases and J 9 bases, with 12 bases left between them. The CDR3 length is 11 residues. The CDR3 nucleotides read TGCAGTGCTGGCAGGAAGTCAACGCAGTATTTT. This encodes CSAGRKSTQYF.

This rearrangement joins TRBV7-2 to TRBJ2-1; no definite D call. The ends were cut back, 4 bases at V and 0 bases at J, with 7 bases in the middle. There are 14 residues in the CDR3. The germline V gene encodes CDR1 SGHTA and CDR2 FQGNSA. The CDR3 here is CASSYSVSYNEQFF. The CDR3 DNA sequence: TGTGCCAGCAGCTACAGCGTCTCCTACAATGAGCAGTTCTTC.

The J gene is TRBJ2-1, the V gene TRBV20-1, with 7 bases aligning to TRBD1. Germline V gene sequence: CDR1 DFQATT, CDR2 SNEGSKA (reference sequence). The CDR3 sequence is 13 residues long. V lost 7 bases, J lost 3 bases, and 6 bases stayed unmatched. CDR3 bases: TGCAGTGGCCGGACAGGAGACTACAATGAGCAGTTCTTC. This codes for CSGRTGDYNEQFF.

This clonotype has more than one count but fewer than ten. The gene calls are TRBV3-1 and TRBJ1-2; D may be TRBD1 (5 bases). This CDR3 is 15 amino acids long. The V gene's germline CDR1 is LGHDT and CDR2 YNNKEL (reference sequence). V lost 0 bases to trimming and J lost 0 bases, with 8 bases between them. The CDR3 DNA reads as TGTGCCAGCAGCCAAGATCGACAGTCTAACTATGGCTACACCTTC. Its translation: CASSQDRQSNYGYTF.

Only one count was recorded for this clonotype. The chain uses TRBV7-2 and TRBJ2-5; 8 nucleotides match TRBD2. The CDR3 totals 15 residues. Losses at the gene ends were 4 bases for V and 9 bases for J; bases not matched to a gene: 13. CDR1 is SGHTA, CDR2 FQGNSA, per germline. The CDR3 is CASSSGDGGAIAQYF. The CDR3 nucleotides read TGTGCCAGCAGCTCAGGGGACGGGGGGGCTATCGCCCAGTACTTC.

This clonotype was counted a few times. The chain links TRBV16 to TRBJ2-7, with a tentative D call TRBD2 (6 bases). Per the germline V gene, CDR1 is KGHSY and CDR2 is FQNENV. Trimming shortened V by 4 bases and J by 0 bases, and 10 bases separated the two germline ends. This CDR3 is 14 amino acids long. CDR3: CASSPERASYEQYF. In DNA form, the CDR3 reads TGTGCCAGCAGCCCGGAGCGGGCCTCCTACGAGCAGTACTTC. The full variable domain, in which reference TRBV16 and TRBJ2-7 provide the parts outside the CDR3, is GEEVAQTPKHLVRGEGQKAKLYCAPIKGHSYVFWYQQVLKNEFKFLISFQNENVFDETGMPKERFSAKCLPNSPCSLEIQATKLEDSAVYFCASSPERASYEQYFGPGTRLTVT.

The V call is TRBV24-1, the J call TRBJ1-5; TRBD1 might be the D (6 bases). Germline CDR1 KGHDR, CDR2 SFDVKD. Trimming took off 9 bases at V and 5 bases at J, with 13 bases between the two ends. The CDR3 contains 13 residues. The CDR3 DNA reads as TGTGCCACCGGTGGGGCAGGGGATCAGCCCCAGCATTTT. Its protein product is CATGGAGDQPQHF.

The genes are TRBV4-1 and TRBJ2-7, with D uncertain. The CDR3 runs to 15 residues. The germline gives CDR1 MGHRA, CDR2 YSYEKL. V lost 2 bases to trimming and J lost 6 bases, with 17 bases between them. The CDR3 nucleotides read TGCGCCAGCAGCCAAACTTTGTCGGCAGGTCTCGAGCAGTACTTC. Protein: CASSQTLSAGLEQYF.

This clonotype has just a few counts. The chain combines TRBV5-1 with TRBJ1-1, with 9 positions matching TRBD1. J lost 0 bases, V lost 2 bases, and 8 bases had no gene match. Per the germline V gene, CDR1 is SGHRS and CDR2 is YFSETQ. The CDR3 has 17 amino acids. The CDR3 sequence: CASSFSLTGGLNTEAFF. Here the CDR3 DNA reads TGCGCCAGCAGCTTTTCGTTGACAGGGGGATTGAACACTGAAGCTTTCTTT. Looking up the rest from reference TRBV5-1 and TRBJ1-1 gives the full variable domain: KAGVTQTPRYLIKTRGQQVTLSCSPISGHRSVSWYQQTPGQGLQFLFEYFSETQRNKGNFPGRFSGRQFSNSRSEMNVSTLELGDSALYLCASSFSLTGGLNTEAFFGQGTRLTVV.

The genes are TRBV21-1 and TRBJ2-1. TRBV21-1 is classified as a pseudogene. This CDR3 spans 12 amino acids. The CDR3 nucleotides read TGTGCCAGCAGCAAAGCGCTTGAGGAGCAGTTCTTC. It codes for CASSKALEEQFF.

V gene TRBV28 combines with J gene TRBJ2-7; D possibly corresponds to TRBD2 (6 bases). Trimming removed 6 bases at V and 3 bases at J, with 12 bases between. Germline-derived CDR1 and CDR2 are MDHEN and SYDVKM. The CDR3 length is 13 residues. CDR3 nucleotide sequence: TGTGCCAGCAGGTTGGGGGACTTCTACGAGCAGTACTTC. Its translation is CASRLGDFYEQYF.

The chain carries TRBV20-1 and TRBJ2-5; D gene unclear. Per germline, CDR1 DFQATT and CDR2 SNEGSKA (reference sequence). V lost 1 base to trimming and J lost 4 bases, with 10 bases between them. This CDR3 region has 13 residues. CDR3 sequence: CSARGSFGETQYF. In DNA form, the CDR3 reads TGCAGTGCTAGAGGTAGCTTCGGAGAGACCCAGTACTTC.

V usage is TRBV6-6 and J usage is TRBJ2-5; D remains ambiguous. The CDR3 consists of 13 residues. CDR1 MNHNY and CDR2 SVGAGI come from the germline V gene (reference sequence). Trimming shortened V by 7 bases and J by 3 bases, and 12 bases separated the two germline ends. In DNA form, the CDR3 reads TGTGCCAGCACAGTTACACCCGAAGAGACCCAGTACTTC. Translation gives CASTVTPEETQYF.

This clonotype has a handful of counts. The rearrangement links TRBV20-1 to TRBJ2-1; 8 bases align to TRBD1. CDR3 length: 16 residues. Germline values: CDR1 DFQATT, CDR2 SNEGSKA (reference sequence). Trimming removed 2 bases from V and 1 base from J; junction bases left unmatched: 7. The CDR3 coding sequence is TGCAGTGCTAGAACCCTCCGGGACAGGTCCTACAATGAGCAGTTCTTC. It encodes CSARTLRDRSYNEQFF.

The chain links TRBV2 to TRBJ2-7; a possible D gene is TRBD1 (6 bases). The CDR3 length is 16 residues. Between the trimmed V and J ends, which lost 7 bases and 12 bases, there was a span of 31 bases. Germline V lookup: CDR1 SNHLY, CDR2 FYNNEI. The CDR3 nucleotides read TGTGCCAGCACTGAGACCCTACAGGGAGCCAAAAACATTCGGTACTTC. Protein sequence: CASTETLQGAKNIRYF.

This clonotype was counted a single time. The junction shows a germline mismatch at one end, possibly a read error. Written as DNA, the CDR3 is TGTGCCAGCAAGGAGGGGGATCAGCCCCGGCATTTT. It yields the protein CASKEGDQPRHF. The gene calls are TRBV6-6 and TRBJ1-5, with a tentative D call TRBD1 (6 bases). Germline V gene data show CDR1 as MNHNY and CDR2 as SVGAGI (reference sequence). This CDR3 spans 12 amino acids.

The V and J genes are TRBV6-5 and TRBJ2-3; tentative D call: TRBD1 (6 bases). The CDR3 is made up of 15 amino acids. The V gene's germline CDR1 is MNHEY and CDR2 SVGAGI. V shed 4 bases and J shed 1 base, with 12 bases lying between them. The CDR3 nucleotides read TGTGCCAGCAGTTCGGCAGGGGTGGGCACAGATACGCAGTATTTT. Its translation is CASSSAGVGTDTQYF.

This clonotype has more than one count but fewer than ten. This sequence joins TRBV4-3 and TRBJ2-5; D perhaps matches TRBD1 (6 bases). Per germline, CDR1 LGHNA and CDR2 YSLEER. This CDR3 contains 14 residues. With 0 bases removed from V and 4 bases from J, the gap between germline ends came to 9 bases. CDR3 in amino acids: CASSQDYRAETQYF. The DNA for the CDR3 is TGCGCCAGCAGCCAAGATTACAGGGCAGAGACCCAGTACTTC.

DNA of the CDR3: TGCGCCAGCAGCCCGGAGGCGGATCTCCGGACTGAAGCTTTCTTT. As protein: CASSPEADLRTEAFF. The V call is TRBV5-1, the J call TRBJ1-1, with unresolved D. The CDR3 totals 15 residues. Germline loops: CDR1 SGHRS, CDR2 YFSETQ. V gave up 4 bases and J gave up 5 bases, with 18 bases separating them.

The chain recombines TRBV7-2 with TRBJ1-1; possible D gene TRBD1, 5 bases. From germline, CDR1 is SGHTA and CDR2 FQGNSA. Deletions cut 3 bases from V and 4 bases from J, with 12 bases between. The CDR3 contains 14 residues. The CDR3 here is CASSFEGISTEAFF. CDR3 nucleotides: TGTGCCAGCAGCTTCGAGGGGATAAGCACTGAAGCTTTCTTT.

This chain links TRBV20-1 with TRBJ2-3, with 9 bases fitting TRBD1. The CDR3 sequence is 16 residues long. After removal of 5 bases from V and 3 bases from J, the junction contained 12 bases not matched to a gene. Germline V lookup: CDR1 DFQATT, CDR2 SNEGSKA (reference sequence). Here the CDR3 reads CSAEGMDRGVTDTQYF. The DNA for the CDR3 is TGCAGTGCTGAGGGAATGGACAGGGGAGTTACAGATACGCAGTATTTT.

V usage is TRBV27 and J usage is TRBJ1-4; the D is unclear. Germline lookup yields CDR1 MNHEY and CDR2 SMNVEV (reference sequence). V was trimmed by 8 bases and J by 8 bases, leaving 18 bases between them. The length of the CDR3 is 14 residues. The CDR3 region is CASSPGERWEKLFF. The CDR3 coding sequence is TGTGCCAGCTCTCCCGGGGAGAGGTGGGAAAAACTGTTTTTT.